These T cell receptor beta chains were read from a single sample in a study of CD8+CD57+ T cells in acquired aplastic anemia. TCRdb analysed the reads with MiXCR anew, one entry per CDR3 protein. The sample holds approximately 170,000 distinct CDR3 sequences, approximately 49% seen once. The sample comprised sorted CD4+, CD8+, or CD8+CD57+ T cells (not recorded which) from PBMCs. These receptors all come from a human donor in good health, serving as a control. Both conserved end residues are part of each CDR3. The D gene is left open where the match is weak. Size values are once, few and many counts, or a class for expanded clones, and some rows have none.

cdr3_nt: TGCAGTGCTAGTCGACTAGCGGGGGGCCTCTACAATGAGCAGTTCTTC
cdr3_aa: CSASRLAGGLYNEQFF
cdr3_length: 16
j_call: TRBJ2-1
v_call: TRBV20-1
d_call: TRBD2
clone_size: many

cdr3_nt: TGTGCCAGCAGCTTAAGTGGGACAGTCGGTGAAAAACTGTTTTTT
cdr3_aa: CASSLSGTVGEKLFF
cdr3_length: 15
j_call: TRBJ1-4
v_call: TRBV7-3
d_call: TRBD1
clone_size: -

cdr3_nt: TGTGCCAGCAGTCTTGCCCGGACAATCTGGGGAGACGAGCAGTACTTC
cdr3_aa: CASSLARTIWGDEQYF
cdr3_length: 16
j_call: TRBJ2-7
v_call: TRBV12-3/TRBV12-4
d_call: -
clone_size: -

cdr3_nt: TGCAGCGTTCGAGACAGGCCGGATGGGCATGGCTACACCTTC
cdr3_aa: CSVRDRPDGHGYTF
cdr3_length: 14
j_call: TRBJ1-2
v_call: TRBV29-1
d_call: -
clone_size: many

cdr3_nt: TGTGCCAGCAGCCCCGTGGACAGGGCAGGGTACGAGCAGTACTTC
cdr3_aa: CASSPVDRAGYEQYF
cdr3_length: 15
j_call: TRBJ2-7
v_call: TRBV7-9
d_call: TRBD1
clone_size: few

cdr3_nt: TGCGCCAGCTCTCGACAGGGGAACTCTGGAAACACCATATATTTT
cdr3_aa: CASSRQGNSGNTIYF
cdr3_length: 15
j_call: TRBJ1-3
v_call: TRBV10-2
d_call: TRBD1
clone_size: -

cdr3_nt: TGTGCCAGCGGCGGGGGGGGGGTTTACAATGAGCAGTTCTTC
cdr3_aa: CASGGGGVYNEQFF
cdr3_length: 14
j_call: TRBJ2-1
v_call: TRBV7-8
d_call: TRBD2
clone_size: -

cdr3_nt: TGTCACAGCAGCGTAGCCCGCTCTGCTAGCACAGATACGCAGTATTTT
cdr3_aa: CHSSVARSASTDTQYF
cdr3_length: 16
j_call: TRBJ2-3
v_call: TRBV9
d_call: -
clone_size: -

cdr3_nt: TGTGCCAGCAGATGGGGGACAGGTAATTCACCCCTCCACTTT
cdr3_aa: CASRWGTGNSPLHF
cdr3_length: 14
j_call: TRBJ1-6
v_call: TRBV7-2
d_call: TRBD1
clone_size: many

cdr3_nt: TGTGCCAGCAGCTTAGCGGGACAGGGGATCTACGTCCTGACTTTC
cdr3_aa: CASSLAGQGIYVLTF
cdr3_length: 15
j_call: TRBJ2-6
v_call: TRBV7-2
d_call: TRBD1
clone_size: -

cdr3_nt: TGTGCCAGCAGCTTGGCCCAAGGACAGATGTACCAAGAGACCCAGTACTTC
cdr3_aa: CASSLAQGQMYQETQYF
cdr3_length: 17
j_call: TRBJ2-5
v_call: TRBV5-5
d_call: -
clone_size: many

cdr3_nt: TGTGCCACCAGCAGAGATACCAGTAGCTACGAGCAGTACTTC
cdr3_aa: CATSRDTSSYEQYF
cdr3_length: 14
j_call: TRBJ2-7
v_call: TRBV15
d_call: -
clone_size: many

cdr3_nt: TGTGCCAGCAGTTTTAGCGGGGTCTATGGCTACACCTTC
cdr3_aa: CASSFSGVYGYTF
cdr3_length: 13
j_call: TRBJ1-2
v_call: TRBV2
d_call: -
clone_size: -

cdr3_nt: TGCGCCAGCAGCCAAGCCCCTAGCGGGGGGTCCCAAGAGACCCAGTACTTC
cdr3_aa: CASSQAPSGGSQETQYF
cdr3_length: 17
j_call: TRBJ2-5
v_call: TRBV4-3
d_call: TRBD2
clone_size: -

cdr3_nt: TGTGCCAGTTCGGTCACGGGGGCAGAGACCCAGTACTTC
cdr3_aa: CASSVTGAETQYF
cdr3_length: 13
j_call: TRBJ2-5
v_call: TRBV19
d_call: -
clone_size: -

cdr3_nt: TGCAGTGCTCCTGGACAGGGTGTTGAAGCTTTCTTT
cdr3_aa: CSAPGQGVEAFF
cdr3_length: 12
j_call: TRBJ1-1
v_call: TRBV20-1
d_call: TRBD1
clone_size: -

cdr3_nt: TGCGCCAGCAGCTTGGACCTGATTGACGAGCAGTTCTTC
cdr3_aa: CASSLDLIDEQFF
cdr3_length: 13
j_call: TRBJ2-1
v_call: TRBV5-1
d_call: -
clone_size: -

cdr3_nt: TGCGCCAGCGGAAACGGGCCTCCTAGGGGTGGCTACACCTTC
cdr3_aa: CASGNGPPRGGYTF
cdr3_length: 14
j_call: TRBJ1-2
v_call: TRBV4-1
d_call: -
clone_size: once

cdr3_nt: TGCGCCAGCAGTGAGTCCGACGGAACCTACGAGCAGTACTTC
cdr3_aa: CASSESDGTYEQYF
cdr3_length: 14
j_call: TRBJ2-7
v_call: TRBV10-1
d_call: -
clone_size: few

cdr3_nt: TGTGCCACCAGAACGGGGGGAACAGATACGCAGTATTTT
cdr3_aa: CATRTGGTDTQYF
cdr3_length: 13
j_call: TRBJ2-3
v_call: TRBV15
d_call: TRBD2
clone_size: -